The 12 T cell receptor beta chains given below trace back to one sample, sequenced in a study of T cell responses to AZD1222 COVID-19 vaccine. The repertoire was sequenced with immunoSEQ multiplex PCR; TCRdb's copy has only in-frame clones and lacks some. The profile covers under 200,000 clones, with around 89% appearing a single time and approximately 26% taken by the ten largest. The sample here was peripheral blood, taken 28 days after the second AZD1222 dose. These receptors originate from an adult who received the AZD1222 COVID-19 vaccine.

The chain is built from TRBV19 and TRBJ2-3, with 14 nucleotides matching TRBD2. V lost 4 bases, J lost 5 bases, and 5 bases stayed unmatched. This CDR3 spans 16 amino acids. CDR1 is LNHDA and CDR2 is SQIVND in the germline V gene (reference sequence). CDR3 coding DNA: TGTGCCAGTAGTAACCGACTAGCGGGAGGGAGAGATACGCAGTATTTT. This sequence encodes CASSNRLAGGRDTQYF.

The chain is built from TRBV30 and TRBJ2-1, with D unresolved. V dropped 2 bases and J dropped 7 bases, with 3 bases sitting between them. Germline V gene sequence: CDR1 GTSNPN, CDR2 SVGIG (reference sequence). The CDR3 has 10 residues. CDR3 amino acids: CAWSRNEQFF. CDR3 DNA sequence: TGTGCCTGGAGTCGGAATGAGCAGTTCTTC. The complete variable domain, with remaining parts taken from reference TRBV30 and TRBJ2-1, reads SQTIHQWPATLVQPVGSPLSLECTVEGTSNPNLYWYRQAAGRGLQLLFYSVGIGQISSEVPQNLSASRPQDRQFILSSKKLLLSDSGFYLCAWSRNEQFFGPGTRLTVL.

CDR3 protein: CATSDTGGAADTQYF. The CDR3 DNA reads as TGTGCCACCAGTGACACAGGGGGCGCAGCCGATACGCAGTATTTT. The chain is built from TRBV24-1 and TRBJ2-3, with TRBD1 identical over 9 bases. Trimming took 4 bases from V and 6 from J; bases not matched to a gene: 7. The CDR3 is 15 residues long. Germline CDR1 KGHDR, CDR2 SFDVKD.

The CDR3 here is CASSLGPPSITGNTIYF. The CDR3, as DNA: TGCGCCAGCAGCTTGGGACCACCGAGTATTACTGGAAACACCATATATTTT. The chain has TRBV5-1 and TRBJ1-3; no clear D. Germline V CDR1 and CDR2: SGHRS, YFSETQ. The CDR3 runs 17 residues. The V end lost 0 bases, the J end lost 2 bases, and 15 bases lay between the germline ends.

The rearrangement uses TRBV6-6 and TRBJ2-5, with 8 bases fitting TRBD1. After removal of 7 bases from V and 5 bases from J, the junction contained 3 bases not matched to a gene. CDR1 MNHNY and CDR2 SVGAGI come from the germline V gene (reference sequence). This CDR3 has 12 amino acids. This CDR3 is CASKYRGETQYF. The CDR3 bases are TGTGCCAGCAAATACAGGGGGGAGACCCAGTACTTC.

CDR3 sequence (DNA): TGTGCCATCGGCGAAAGGGAGGCCAATCAGCCCCAGCATTTT. Protein sequence: CAIGEREANQPQHF. The genes are TRBV10-3 and TRBJ1-5; D uncertain. The CDR3 sequence is 14 residues long. Germline values: CDR1 ENHRY, CDR2 SYGVKD. V lost 8 bases, J lost 3 bases, and 14 bases lay in between.

The chain couples TRBV2 to TRBJ1-4; D perhaps matches TRBD1 (5 bases). V shed 4 bases and J shed 10 bases, with 13 bases lying between them. Germline V CDR1 and CDR2: SNHLY, FYNNEI. The CDR3 has 13 amino acids. The CDR3 DNA is TGTGCCAGCAGTGTTCGAGGGGAAGGAAAACTGTTTTTT. This encodes CASSVRGEGKLFF.

DNA for the CDR3: TGTGCCATCAGTGGGGGGGACAGGGGCAATTCACCCCTCCACTTT. Amino acids: CAISGGDRGNSPLHF. The rearrangement uses TRBV10-3 and TRBJ1-6, with 10 positions matching TRBD1. CDR3 size: 15 residues. The germline V gene has CDR1 ENHRY and CDR2 SYGVKD. Trimming at V came to 4 bases and at J to 7 bases, leaving 4 bases not matched to a gene.

This clone was recorded once. The rearrangement links TRBV27 to TRBJ2-3; weak D call: TRBD1 (6 bases). V was shortened by 5 bases and J by 0 bases, with 12 bases between the two germline ends. The CDR3 has 15 residues. Germline V gene lookup returns CDR1 MNHEY and CDR2 SMNVEV (reference sequence). CDR3 loop: CASSLTGISTDTQYF. As DNA, the CDR3 is TGTGCCAGCAGTCTCACAGGGATTAGCACAGATACGCAGTATTTT.

The chain employs TRBV2 and TRBJ1-1; a possible D gene is TRBD1 (5 bases). The CDR3 sequence is 15 residues long. The germline V gene has CDR1 SNHLY and CDR2 FYNNEI. V lost 2 bases, J lost 1 base, and 11 bases lay in between. As DNA, the CDR3 is TGTGCCAGCAGTGAAAGGTTAGGGACGAACACTGAAGCTTTCTTT. Protein product: CASSERLGTNTEAFF.

The chain couples TRBV12-3 or TRBV12-4 to TRBJ2-7, with D perhaps TRBD2 (6 bases). The CDR3 covers 11 residues. V lost 5 bases, J lost 5 bases, and 7 bases lay in between. The CDR3 loop is CASSRTNEQYF. CDR3 coding DNA: TGTGCCAGCAGTCGGACTAACGAGCAGTACTTC.

The CDR3 region is CASSYGGQNTGELFF. CDR3 coding DNA: TGTGCCAGCAGTTACGGGGGACAAAACACCGGGGAGCTGTTTTTT. V and J are TRBV6-2 or TRBV6-3 and TRBJ2-2, with a weak D call TRBD1 (6 bases). V was shortened by 2 bases and J by 2 bases, with 9 bases between the two germline ends. CDR1 and CDR2 (germline): MNHEY, SVGEGT. CDR3 size: 15 residues.